Listed here is a single TCR beta chain. Its antigen is as yet unknown. The data were taken from a study of cytomegalovirus exposure and HLA in healthy donors. Method: immunoSEQ multiplex PCR; TCRdb's copy keeps in-frame clones and lacks some. The sample lists more than 150,000 clones, around 82% seen once, with around 2.8% in the top ten. General study results and limits: Across donors, most TCRs were seen rarely, yet some public ones were widespread. Cytomegalovirus-associated status was assigned to approximately 160 TCR beta chains.

What was sequenced was PBMCs. The origin of this receptor is a woman in her late teens or twenties in good health and CMV-seropositive.

CDR3 nucleotides: TGTGCCAGCAGTGGCCGGGACACCCAGTTCTTC. Its translation is CASSGRDTQFF. The genes are TRBV2 and TRBJ2-1, with D possibly matching TRBD1 (6 bases). The CDR3 length is 11 residues. Trimming cost V 4 bases and J 13 bases, with 11 bases left between them. Looked up from germline, CDR1 is SNHLY and CDR2 is FYNNEI.